These 27 T cell receptor beta chains originate from one sample sequenced in a study of human T cells and chemical hapten exposure. Time point noted: patch test 3, about 24 weeks after DPC sensitization. Treatment: therapeutic diphenylcyclopropenone sensitization with weekly scalp DPC. TCRdb processed the RACE reads anew with MiXCR; each CDR3 protein has one entry. The table lists about 52,000 distinct CDR3 sequences, over 9.5% of them singletons, with roughly 17% in the top ten. This specimen was whole blood, taken in connection with sensitization to the hapten diphenylcyclopropenone (DPC). The receptors shown here come from a woman aged 40 to 50 with alopecia areata. Some clones in this sample may be carry-over from other donors' samples.

V and J are TRBV7-8 and TRBJ1-2; D uncertain. Germline V gene data show CDR1 as SGHVS and CDR2 as FQNEAQ. V was trimmed by 4 bases and J by 4 bases, leaving 13 bases between them. CDR3 length: 14 amino acids. The DNA of the CDR3 is TGTGCCAGCAGCTATGGAGGGCTGGTCTATGGCTACACCTTC. Protein: CASSYGGLVYGYTF. The variable domain in full, completed from reference TRBV7-8 and TRBJ1-2, reads GAGVSQSPRYKVAKRGQDVALRCDPISGHVSLFWYQQALGQGPEFLTYFQNEAQLDKSGLPSDRFFAERPEGSVSTLKIQRTQQEDSAVYLCASSYGGLVYGYTFGSGTRLTVV.

This clonotype appeared many times. The chain combines TRBV6-1 with TRBJ1-5; D is uncertain. Germline CDR1 MNHNS, CDR2 SASEGT. CDR3 size: 12 residues. The V and J ends lost 7 bases and 2 bases respectively, with 6 bases between them. CDR3 coding DNA: TGTGCCAGCAACCGAGGCAATCAGCCCCAGCATTTT. The encoded protein is CASNRGNQPQHF.

This clonotype has more than one count but fewer than ten. The chain couples TRBV2 to TRBJ1-5; the D gene is possibly TRBD1 (6 bases). The germline V gene encodes CDR1 SNHLY and CDR2 FYNNEI. The CDR3 totals 14 residues. With 4 bases removed from V and 7 bases from J, the gap between germline ends came to 14 bases. This chain's CDR3 is CASSAPGAGQPQHF. CDR3 sequence (DNA): TGTGCCAGCAGTGCCCCAGGGGCGGGACAGCCCCAGCATTTT.

This clonotype was found many times. The CDR3 spells CASSNSGFYNEQFF. CDR3 DNA sequence: TGTGCCAGCAGCAATAGCGGGTTTTACAATGAGCAGTTCTTC. The rearrangement joins TRBV7-6 to TRBJ2-1, with TRBD2 matching over 7 bases. V was pared by 5 bases and J by 4 bases, with 5 bases of the junction left unmatched. The CDR3 is 14 amino acids. The germline CDR1 and CDR2 sequences are SGHVS and FNYEAQ.

This clonotype came up a few times. The chain employs TRBV19 and TRBJ2-1, with TRBD2 matching 9 bases. Per the germline V gene, CDR1 is LNHDA and CDR2 is SQIVND (reference sequence). The CDR3 length is 13 residues. Unmatched junction bases numbered 3, after V lost 7 bases and J lost 5 bases. The CDR3 coding sequence is TGTGCCAGTACGGGACTAGCAAACAATGAGCAGTTCTTC. Its protein product is CASTGLANNEQFF.

This clonotype was seen ten or more times. The rearrangement uses TRBV7-8 and TRBJ1-2, with a possible D match to TRBD1 (6 bases). The CDR3 totals 14 residues. From germline, CDR1 is SGHVS and CDR2 FQNEAQ. V lost 5 bases, J lost 6 bases, and 16 bases lay in between. The CDR3 DNA reads as TGTGCCAGCAGCCCCACCATGGGGGGGCATGGCTACACCTTC. Protein: CASSPTMGGHGYTF.

This clonotype was found many times. V gene TRBV25-1 combines with J gene TRBJ2-1; TRBD2 aligns across 8 bases. Germline loops: CDR1 MGHDK, CDR2 SYGVNS. The CDR3 extends over 17 amino acids. V was pared by 5 bases and J by 5 bases, with 14 bases of the junction left unmatched. CDR3 loop: CASSLPGGSGGHNEQFF. CDR3 DNA sequence: TGTGCCAGCAGTCTACCCGGGGGCAGCGGGGGACACAATGAGCAGTTCTTC. The entire variable domain, with the rest obtained from reference TRBV25-1 and TRBJ2-1, is as follows: EADIYQTPRYLVIGTGKKITLECSQTMGHDKMYWYQQDPGMELHLIHYSYGVNSTEKGDLSSESTVSRIRTEHFPLTLESARPSHTSQYLCASSLPGGSGGHNEQFFGPGTRLTVL.

This clonotype has just a few counts. This chain links TRBV7-8 with TRBJ1-1, with D possibly TRBD1 on 6 matching bases. Trimming cost V 1 base and J 2 bases, with 20 bases left between them. Germline CDR1 SGHVS, CDR2 FQNEAQ. The CDR3 has 18 residues. The DNA for the CDR3 is TGTGCCAGCAGCTTAGACGGGAAACCGGGACACTTAAACACTGAAGCTTTCTTT. Translated: CASSLDGKPGHLNTEAFF.

Only a few counts were recorded for this clonotype. This chain links TRBV12-3 or TRBV12-4 with TRBJ1-1; the D is unclear. V was clipped by 2 bases and J by 6 bases, with 10 bases between them. This CDR3 has 13 residues. DNA of the CDR3: TGTGCCAGCAGTTTACGGGGTCCGGCTGAAGCTTTCTTT. This codes for CASSLRGPAEAFF.

This clonotype came up many times. V gene TRBV18 combines with J gene TRBJ2-6; TRBD1 matches 12 bases. Germline V gene data show CDR1 as KGHSH and CDR2 as LQKENI. J gave up 2 bases and V 6 bases, and 5 bases lay outside the gene matches. This CDR3 comprises 17 residues. CDR3: CASSTGTGGPGANVLTF. For the CDR3, the DNA is TGTGCCAGCTCTACCGGGACAGGGGGCCCTGGGGCCAACGTCCTGACTTTC.

This clonotype has more than one count but fewer than ten. The chain couples TRBV6-6 to TRBJ2-5, with 8 nucleotides matching TRBD2. V was clipped by 7 bases and J by 0 bases; unmatched bases: 13. This CDR3 region has 17 residues. Germline V gene sequence: CDR1 MNHNY, CDR2 SVGAGI (reference sequence). In DNA form, the CDR3 reads TGTGCCAGCACCACCCGGTTGGAGCGGGGGAACCAAGAGACCCAGTACTTC. It specifies CASTTRLERGNQETQYF.

This clonotype was recorded many times. The chain couples TRBV6-5 to TRBJ2-5; no reliable D call. With 6 bases removed from V and 5 bases from J, the gap between germline ends came to 22 bases. The CDR3 totals 16 residues. Germline assignment: CDR1 MNHEY and CDR2 SVGAGI. CDR3 DNA sequence: TGTGCCAGCAGACCCCGACCCTGGGCAGGCGAGGAGACCCAGTACTTC. This codes for CASRPRPWAGEETQYF.

This clonotype occurred many times. The chain combines TRBV20-1 with TRBJ2-3, with TRBD1 as a possible D gene (5 bases). The CDR3 length is 15 residues. Germline V gene sequence: CDR1 DFQATT, CDR2 SNEGSKA (reference sequence). Trimming pared 6 bases from V and 0 bases from J, leaving 16 bases between. CDR3 residues: CSAPNQGISTDTQYF. In DNA form, the CDR3 reads TGCAGTGCGCCGAACCAGGGAATTAGCACAGATACGCAGTATTTT.

This clonotype has ten or more counts. Because the CDR3's place on the DNA is in doubt, the DNA is left out and the CDR3 is given as listed by TCRdb. V and J are TRBV20-1 and TRBJ1-6; the DNA was not compared with TRBD1, the D call given in the table. The germline V gene encodes CDR1 DFQATT and CDR2 SNEGSKA (reference sequence). Termini included, the CDR3 measures 14 amino acids. The CDR3 spells CSASLDKANSPLHF.

In its sample, this clonotype was seen many times. This chain links TRBV3-1 with TRBJ2-2; D ambiguous. The germline CDR1 and CDR2 sequences are LGHDT and YNNKEL (reference sequence). Trimming removed 4 bases from V and 1 base from J, with 7 bases in between. The CDR3 totals 14 residues. The CDR3 nucleotides are TGTGCCAGCAGCCCCTTTTGGAACACCGGGGAGCTGTTTTTT. As protein: CASSPFWNTGELFF.

Many counts were recorded for this clonotype. The chain joins TRBV19 to TRBJ2-7; D perhaps matches TRBD1 (5 bases). Trimming left V 5 bases short and J 6 bases short, with 17 bases between. The CDR3 length is 14 residues. Per germline, CDR1 LNHDA and CDR2 SQIVND (reference sequence). The CDR3 loop is CASSSLWGSGEQYF. CDR3 DNA sequence: TGTGCCAGTAGTTCCCTTTGGGGCTCCGGCGAGCAGTACTTC. Full variable domain (rest looked up from reference TRBV19 and TRBJ2-7): DGGITQSPKYLFRKEGQNVTLSCEQNLNHDAMYWYRQDPGQGLRLIYYSQIVNDFQKGDIAEGYSVSREKKESFPLTVTSAQKNPTAFYLCASSSLWGSGEQYFGPGTRLTVT.

The chain combines TRBV11-2 with TRBJ1-1, with D tentatively TRBD1 (5 bases). This CDR3 comprises 15 residues. The V and J ends lost 7 bases and 0 bases respectively, with 15 bases between them. Germline V lookup: CDR1 SGHAT, CDR2 FQNNGV. CDR3 in DNA: TGTGCCAGCAACTCCGGCTGGGGACTGAACACTGAAGCTTTCTTT. Amino acids: CASNSGWGLNTEAFF. Filled out from reference TRBV11-2 and TRBJ1-1, the complete variable domain reads EAGVAQSPRYKIIEKRQSVAFWCNPISGHATLYWYQQILGQGPKLLIQFQNNGVVDDSQLPKDRFSAERLKGVDSTLKIQPAKLEDSAVYLCASNSGWGLNTEAFFGQGTRLTVV.

The table lists this clonotype with many counts. The V and J genes are TRBV5-1 and TRBJ1-1; tentative D call: TRBD1 (5 bases). Trimming left V 3 bases short and J 1 base short, with 10 bases between. CDR3 length equals 14 residues. CDR1 SGHRS and CDR2 YFSETQ come from the germline V gene. In DNA form, the CDR3 reads TGCGCCAGCAGCTCCCCAACAGGGAACACTGAAGCTTTCTTT. Protein: CASSSPTGNTEAFF.

This clonotype has a handful of counts. The gene calls are TRBV9 and TRBJ2-3; D gene unclear. V shed 2 bases and J shed 2 bases, with 6 bases lying between them. The CDR3 totals 13 residues. Germline CDR1 reads SGDLS; CDR2 reads YYNGEE. The CDR3 is CASSVAVTDTQYF. CDR3 DNA: TGTGCCAGCAGCGTCGCGGTCACAGATACGCAGTATTTT. Filled out from reference TRBV9 and TRBJ2-3, the complete variable domain reads DSGVTQTPKHLITATGQRVTLRCSPRSGDLSVYWYQQSLDQGLQFLIQYYNGEERAKGNILERFSAQQFPDLHSELNLSSLELGDSALYFCASSVAVTDTQYFGPGTRLTVL.

The chain has TRBV7-2 and TRBJ2-7; the D is unclear. Trimming took off 1 base at V and 5 bases at J, with 9 bases between the two ends. The V gene's germline CDR1 is SGHTA and CDR2 FQGNSA. This CDR3 region has 13 residues. The CDR3 coding sequence is TGTGCCAGCAGCTTAGATCTTGCTAACGAGCAGTACTTC. It codes for CASSLDLANEQYF.

This clonotype was picked up a small number of times. The chain's CDR3 is CASSLRWGPLYEQYF. The DNA for the CDR3 is TGTGCCAGCAGTTTAAGGTGGGGGCCCCTCTACGAGCAGTACTTC. The V call is TRBV28, the J call TRBJ2-7; D may be TRBD1 (6 bases). The CDR3 totals 15 residues. Germline CDR1 MDHEN, CDR2 SYDVKM. The V and J ends lost 2 bases and 3 bases respectively, with 14 bases between them.

This clonotype occurred many times. The V gene is TRBV20-1, the J gene TRBJ2-1; 10 bases line up with TRBD2. The CDR3 totals 17 residues. The germline V gene encodes CDR1 DFQATT and CDR2 SNEGSKA (reference sequence). After removal of 2 bases from V and 5 bases from J, the junction contained 12 bases not matched to a gene. This CDR3 reads CSARLYLGLAENNEQFF. In DNA, the CDR3 is TGCAGTGCTAGACTATACCTTGGACTAGCGGAAAACAATGAGCAGTTCTTC.

The genes are TRBV30 and TRBJ1-3, with unresolved D. Trimming left V 7 bases short and J 3 bases short, with 19 bases between. The CDR3 spans 15 residues. Per germline, CDR1 GTSNPN and CDR2 SVGIG (reference sequence). CDR3: CAYRLGLSGGNTIYF. In DNA, the CDR3 is TGTGCCTATCGCCTAGGGCTATCGGGTGGAAACACCATATATTTT.

The rearrangement joins TRBV9 to TRBJ2-7; D uncertain. Looked up from germline, CDR1 is SGDLS and CDR2 is YYNGEE. CDR3 length: 13 residues. Trimming shortened V by 0 bases and J by 6 bases, and 10 bases separated the two germline ends. DNA of the CDR3: TGTGCCAGCAGCGTAGAAATACTGTCCGAGCAGTACTTC. Its translation: CASSVEILSEQYF.

The table lists this clonotype with many counts. This sequence joins TRBV7-6 and TRBJ2-3; 8 nucleotides align to TRBD1. The CDR3 has 16 residues. The trim removed 6 bases at V and 4 bases at J, leaving 12 bases unmatched. CDR1 and CDR2 from the germline V gene are SGHVS and FNYEAQ. CDR3 sequence: CASSSRHARGPDTQYF. The CDR3 bases are TGTGCCAGCAGTTCCAGGCATGCCAGGGGGCCAGATACGCAGTATTTT.

This clonotype has a count of ten or more. This CDR3 is CASGLGTGFEQYF. The CDR3 DNA sequence: TGTGCTAGTGGTTTGGGGACAGGGTTTGAGCAGTACTTC. The genes are TRBV12-5 and TRBJ2-7, with 8 bases aligning to TRBD1. Germline loops: CDR1 LGHNT, CDR2 FRNRAP. The CDR3 spans 13 residues. Losses at the gene ends were 1 base for V and 7 bases for J; bases not matched to a gene: 3.

The chain uses TRBV3-1 and TRBJ2-7, with D uncertain. CDR1 is LGHDT and CDR2 is YNNKEL in the germline V gene (reference sequence). V was clipped by 4 bases and J by 2 bases, with 12 bases between them. The CDR3 covers 14 residues. This CDR3 reads CASSPGLQPYEQYF. The CDR3 coding sequence is TGTGCCAGCAGCCCTGGGCTGCAACCCTACGAGCAGTACTTC.